These T cell receptor beta chains were read from a single sample in a study of blood T cell repertoires in COVID-19. Method: immunoSEQ multiplex PCR; TCRdb's copy keeps in-frame clones and lacks some. The data contain 250,000 to 350,000 clones, less than 85% of them singletons. The sample comprised peripheral blood. The receptors here all came from a human donor with COVID-19, enrolled during active disease. The donor label of this sample is uncertain. Both conserved end residues are part of each CDR3. The order of the fields is V gene, CDR3 length, J gene, CDR3 protein.

>TRBV29-1|12|TRBJ2-5
CSVKTGEETQYF
>TRBV12-5|13|TRBJ1-2
CASGLVPDSGYTF
>TRBV9|17|TRBJ2-2
CASSASRGLAPTGELFF
>TRBV28|14|TRBJ2-4
CASSLRAIADIQYF
>TRBV2|15|TRBJ2-5
CASNKDRGLQETQYF
>TRBV12-3/TRBV12-4|13|TRBJ2-1
CASRLAGNNEQFF
>TRBV7-2|14|TRBJ2-1
CASSSSGRVGEQFF
>TRBV30|12|TRBJ1-5
CAWSRTSGPQHF
>TRBV11-2|13|TRBJ1-3
CASSLNTQYTIYF
>TRBV7-8|14|TRBJ2-7
CASSFRTSRYEQYF
>TRBV27|17|TRBJ1-5
CASSLRGGDPSNQPQHF
>TRBV7-2|15|TRBJ1-2
CASSQGQGAFYGYTF
>TRBV7-8|13|TRBJ2-7
CASSPLGRYEQYF
>TRBV19|16|TRBJ2-1
CGPRLAGLGEQNEQFF
>TRBV30|15|TRBJ2-2
CAWIGTGRKTGELFF
>TRBV6-5|14|TRBJ1-3
CASKTVYSGNTIYF
>TRBV30|14|TRBJ1-5
CAWSTGNRNQPQHF
>TRBV20-1|13|TRBJ1-1
CSASHRGNTEAFF
>TRBV7-3|13|TRBJ2-1
CASGAGLYNEQFF
>TRBV5-1|15|TRBJ2-3
CASSFLAGAVDTQYF
>TRBV10-1|17|TRBJ2-2
CASSTGTSGRKTGELFF
>TRBV5-1|16|TRBJ2-1
CASSLGLAGEGNEQFF
>TRBV6-6|15|TRBJ1-1
CASIQGGGRNTEAFF
>TRBV6-5|13|TRBJ2-1
CASSYPARDEQFF
>TRBV28|12|TRBJ1-1
CASSSRRRKAFF
>TRBV19|16|TRBJ2-1
CASSIWTSGSENEQFF
>TRBV27|17|TRBJ1-1
CASRERGQGALNTEAFF
>TRBV10-3|15|TRBJ2-6
CAIKGQPSGANVLTF
>TRBV19|15|TRBJ2-1
CASSHAGFSYNEQFF
>TRBV5-5|15|TRBJ1-1
CASSLSQGLNTEAFF
>TRBV7-2|17|TRBJ2-1
CASSLVLGGGFYNEQFF
>TRBV30|15|TRBJ1-4
CAWSASGTVNEKLFF
>TRBV29-1|17|TRBJ2-1
CSAAGVAWTGGEDEQFF
>TRBV3-1/TRBV3-2|18|TRBJ1-1
CASSQGIWGQGMNTEAFF
>TRBV5-1|15|TRBJ2-3
CASSLDGIDADTQYF
>TRBV7-2|16|TRBJ1-2
CASSLFFGGVYRGYTF
>TRBV20-1|14|TRBJ2-2
CSASRSGNTGELFF
>TRBV11-2|15|TRBJ1-2
CASSLGGQAGYGYTF
>TRBV7-8|14|TRBJ2-1
CASSLSSLGGEQFF
>TRBV7-3|15|TRBJ2-3
CASSPTGDTTDTQYF
>TRBV30|19|TRBJ2-3
CAWSSIRTSGSRGTDTQYF
>TRBV10-3|13|TRBJ1-4
CANSGSGFEKLFF
>TRBV7-3|14|TRBJ2-1
CASTGGGSVNEQFF
>TRBV6-6|13|TRBJ1-1
CASSTVSDTEAFF
>TRBV14|17|TRBJ2-5
CASSPSPRAPLPETQYF
>TRBV11-2|14|TRBJ2-7
CASSLASGSYEQYF
>TRBV5-8|15|TRBJ2-7
CASSGGTLSGYEQYF
>TRBV3-1/TRBV3-2|13|TRBJ1-2
CASSQDHRGFYTF
>TRBV7-9|12|TRBJ1-1
CASNGRGTEAFF
>TRBV18|14|TRBJ1-2
CASSPGQGANGYTF
>TRBV6-6|14|TRBJ1-4
CASSQAGGDEKLFF
>TRBV4-3|12|TRBJ1-1
CASSQSNQGAFF
>TRBV6-5|12|TRBJ2-5
CASSPGQETQYF
>TRBV10-1|13|TRBJ2-7
CASSGDRDHEQYF
>TRBV5-1|14|TRBJ2-1
CASSPGTSENEQFF
>TRBV7-2|16|TRBJ2-2
CASSLIGGGRTGELFF